The clone carrying this TCR beta chain was seen just once. Here immunoSEQ multiplex PCR was the method, and the copy in TCRdb shows in-frame clones only, minus some. The sample lists hundreds of thousands of clones, over 75% occurring once. V was cut by 2 bases and J by 8 bases, with 9 bases left in between. The CDR3 covers 12 residues. CDR1 and CDR2 (germline): LGHDT, YNNKEL (reference sequence). This sample is part of a study of blood T cell repertoires in COVID-19. Across the study: Material from acute and convalescent COVID-19 was sourced from the United States, Italy and Spain.

The receptor was isolated from a woman in her sixties or seventies with COVID-19, enrolled during active disease. The chain links TRBV3-1 (or the pseudogene TRBV3-2) to TRBJ1-2; tentative D call: TRBD1 (5 bases). The sequenced sample consisted of peripheral blood. CDR3 protein: CASSQRQRGYTF. The DNA of the CDR3 is TGTGCCAGCAGCCAAAGACAGAGAGGCTACACCTTC.